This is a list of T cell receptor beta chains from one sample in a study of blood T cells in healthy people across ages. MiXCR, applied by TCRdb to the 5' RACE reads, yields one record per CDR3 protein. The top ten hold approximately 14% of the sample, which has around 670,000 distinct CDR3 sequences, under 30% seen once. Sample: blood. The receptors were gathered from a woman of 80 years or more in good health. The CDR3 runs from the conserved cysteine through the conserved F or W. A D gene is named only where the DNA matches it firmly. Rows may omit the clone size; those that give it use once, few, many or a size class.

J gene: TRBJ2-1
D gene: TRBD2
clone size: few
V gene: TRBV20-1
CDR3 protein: CSATGLDSSYNEQFF
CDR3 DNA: TGCAGTGCCACAGGACTAGATAGCTCCTACAATGAGCAGTTCTTC

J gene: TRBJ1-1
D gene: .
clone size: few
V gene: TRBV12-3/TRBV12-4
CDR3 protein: CASSRGHENTEAFF
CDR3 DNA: TGTGCCAGCAGTCGGGGACATGAGAACACTGAAGCTTTCTTT

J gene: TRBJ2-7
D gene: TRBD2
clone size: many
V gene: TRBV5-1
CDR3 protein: CASSSQAGASHEQYF
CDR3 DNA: TGCGCCAGCAGCTCCCAAGCGGGGGCAAGTCACGAGCAGTACTTC

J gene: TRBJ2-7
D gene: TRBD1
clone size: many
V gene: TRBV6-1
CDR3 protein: CASLRDRVGEQYF
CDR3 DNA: TGTGCCAGCTTAAGGGACAGGGTAGGGGAGCAGTACTTC

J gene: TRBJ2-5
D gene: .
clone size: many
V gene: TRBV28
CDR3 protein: CASSLSWGFNQGIETQYF
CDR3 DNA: TGTGCCAGCAGTTTGAGCTGGGGGTTTAATCAGGGGATCGAGACCCAGTACTTC

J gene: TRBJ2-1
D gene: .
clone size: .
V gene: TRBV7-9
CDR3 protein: CVSSGPGGETQFF
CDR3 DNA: TGTGTCAGCAGCGGGCCCGGAGGGGAGACCCAGTTCTTC

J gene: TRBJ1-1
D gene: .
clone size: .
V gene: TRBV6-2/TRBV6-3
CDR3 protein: CASSPPGWTTEAFF
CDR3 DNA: TGTGCCAGCAGTCCCCCGGGTTGGACCACTGAAGCTTTCTTT

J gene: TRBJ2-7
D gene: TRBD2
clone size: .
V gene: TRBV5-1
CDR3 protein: CASSRRTSGEIYEQYF
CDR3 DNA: TGCGCCAGCAGCAGACGGACTAGCGGGGAAATTTACGAGCAGTACTTC

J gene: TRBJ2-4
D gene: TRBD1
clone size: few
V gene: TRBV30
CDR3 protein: CAWGTGGGNIQYF
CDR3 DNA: TGTGCCTGGGGGACAGGGGGCGGAAACATTCAGTACTTC

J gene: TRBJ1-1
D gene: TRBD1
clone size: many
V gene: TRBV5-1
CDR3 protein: CASSGGQGRNTEAFF
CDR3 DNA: TGCGCCAGCAGCGGCGGACAGGGGCGTAACACTGAAGCTTTCTTT

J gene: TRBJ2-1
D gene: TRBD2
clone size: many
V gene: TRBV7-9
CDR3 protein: CASSLSRGDSYNEQFF
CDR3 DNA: TGTGCCAGCAGCTTATCCCGGGGGGACTCCTACAATGAGCAGTTCTTC

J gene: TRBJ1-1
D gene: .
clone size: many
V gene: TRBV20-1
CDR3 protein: CSARTTNTEAFF
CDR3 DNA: TGCAGTGCCAGGACCACGAACACTGAAGCTTTCTTT

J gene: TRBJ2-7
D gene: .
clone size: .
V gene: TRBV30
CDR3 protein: CAWLWTAGNYEQYF
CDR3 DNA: TGTGCCTGGTTATGGACAGCAGGAAACTACGAGCAGTACTTC

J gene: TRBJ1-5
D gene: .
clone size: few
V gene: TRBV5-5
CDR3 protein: CASSLVGEGSNQPQHF
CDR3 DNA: TGTGCCAGCAGCTTGGTGGGTGAAGGTAGCAATCAGCCCCAGCATTTT

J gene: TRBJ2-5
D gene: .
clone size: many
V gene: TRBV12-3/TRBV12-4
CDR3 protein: CASSFSKETQYF
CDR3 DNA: TGTGCCAGCAGTTTCTCAAAAGAGACCCAGTACTTC

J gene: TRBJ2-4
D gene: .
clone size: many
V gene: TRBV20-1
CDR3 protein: CSASRRDFSAKNIQYF
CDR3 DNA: TGCAGTGCTAGCCGTAGGGATTTCTCAGCCAAAAACATTCAGTACTTC

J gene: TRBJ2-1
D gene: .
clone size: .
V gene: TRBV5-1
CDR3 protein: CASSFAGTRANEQFF
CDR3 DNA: TGCGCCAGCAGCTTCGCCGGGACAAGGGCCAATGAGCAGTTCTTC

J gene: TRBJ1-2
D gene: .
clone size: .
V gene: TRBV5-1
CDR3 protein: CACSLAGWGYTF
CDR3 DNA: TGCGCCTGCAGCTTGGCCGGGTGGGGCTACACCTTC

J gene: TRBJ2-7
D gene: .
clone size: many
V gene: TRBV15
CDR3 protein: CATSRDGALDEQYF
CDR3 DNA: TGTGCCACCAGCAGAGATGGGGCCTTGGACGAGCAGTACTTC

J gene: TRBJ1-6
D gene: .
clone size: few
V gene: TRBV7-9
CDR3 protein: CASSLLGGGDSPLHF
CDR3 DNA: TGTGCCAGCAGCTTGTTAGGGGGAGGGGATTCACCCCTCCACTTT

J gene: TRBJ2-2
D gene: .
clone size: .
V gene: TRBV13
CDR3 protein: CASSLGRRGRIVEQGAGELFF
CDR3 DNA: TGTGCCAGCAGCTTAGGTCGAAGGGGAAGGATTGTCGAACAGGGTGCCGGGGAGCTGTTTTTT

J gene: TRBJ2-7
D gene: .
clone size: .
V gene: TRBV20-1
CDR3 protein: CSASGGSYEQYF
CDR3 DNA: TGCAGTGCTAGCGGGGGCTCCTACGAGCAGTACTTC

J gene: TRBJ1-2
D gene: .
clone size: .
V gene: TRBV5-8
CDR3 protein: CASSWDGSNYGYTF
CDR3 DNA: TGTGCCAGCAGCTGGGACGGAAGTAACTATGGCTACACCTTC

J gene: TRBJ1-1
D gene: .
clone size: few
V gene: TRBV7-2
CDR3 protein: CASSRIRSMDTEAFF
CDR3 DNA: TGCGCCAGCAGCCGAATCAGGTCCATGGACACTGAAGCTTTCTTT

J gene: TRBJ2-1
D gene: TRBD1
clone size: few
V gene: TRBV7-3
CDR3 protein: CASSPGGTGVNEQFF
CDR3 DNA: TGTGCCAGCAGCCCAGGGGGGACAGGGGTCAATGAGCAGTTCTTC

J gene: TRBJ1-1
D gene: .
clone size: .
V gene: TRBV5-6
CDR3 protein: CASSVIGETTEAFF
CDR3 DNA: TGTGCCAGCAGCGTTATCGGGGAGACCACTGAAGCTTTCTTT